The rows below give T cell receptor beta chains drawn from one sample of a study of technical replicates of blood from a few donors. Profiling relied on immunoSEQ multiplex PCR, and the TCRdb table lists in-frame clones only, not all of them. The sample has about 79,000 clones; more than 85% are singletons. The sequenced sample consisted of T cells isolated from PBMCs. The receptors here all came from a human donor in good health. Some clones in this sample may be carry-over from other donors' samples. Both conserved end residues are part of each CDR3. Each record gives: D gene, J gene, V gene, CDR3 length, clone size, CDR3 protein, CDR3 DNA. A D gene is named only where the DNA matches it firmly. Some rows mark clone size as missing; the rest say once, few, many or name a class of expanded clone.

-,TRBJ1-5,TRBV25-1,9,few,CASGQPQHF,TGTGCCAGCGGCCAGCCCCAGCATTTT
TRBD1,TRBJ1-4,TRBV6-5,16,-,CASSLRQGLANEKLFF,TGTGCCAGCAGTTTACGACAGGGACTGGCTAATGAAAAACTGTTTTTT
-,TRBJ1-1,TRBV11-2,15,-,CASSLLLGANTEAFF,TGTGCCAGCAGCTTACTTCTGGGCGCGAACACTGAAGCTTTCTTT
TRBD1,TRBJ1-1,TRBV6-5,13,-,CASSLDRGTEAFF,TGTGCCAGCAGTCTTGACAGGGGCACTGAAGCTTTCTTT
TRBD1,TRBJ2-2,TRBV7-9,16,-,CASSLEGAAYTGELFF,TGTGCCAGCAGCTTAGAGGGGGCGGCGTACACCGGGGAGCTGTTTTTT
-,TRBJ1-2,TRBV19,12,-,CASSIGGRGYTF,TGTGCCAGTAGTATCGGGGGGCGCGGCTACACCTTC
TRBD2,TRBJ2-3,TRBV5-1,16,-,CASSLVGAGFTDTQYF,TGCGCCAGCAGCTTGGTAGGAGCGGGATTCACAGATACGCAGTATTTT
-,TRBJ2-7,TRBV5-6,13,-,CASSSLLASEQYF,TGTGCCAGCAGCTCCCTACTAGCTTCCGAGCAGTACTTC
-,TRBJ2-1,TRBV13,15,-,CASSLRENSYNEQFF,TGTGCCAGCAGCTTAAGGGAGAACTCCTACAATGAGCAGTTCTTC
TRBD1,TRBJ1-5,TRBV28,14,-,CASETGGRNQPQHF,TGTGCCAGCGAGACAGGGGGCAGGAATCAGCCCCAGCATTTT
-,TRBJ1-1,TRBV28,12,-,CASSPRDTEAFF,TGTGCCAGCAGTCCCAGGGACACTGAAGCTTTCTTT
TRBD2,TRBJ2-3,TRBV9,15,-,CASSDGLARTDTQYF,TGTGCCAGCAGCGATGGACTAGCGCGCACAGATACGCAGTATTTT
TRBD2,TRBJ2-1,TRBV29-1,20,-,CSVEDPVGRASGKIDNEQFF,TGCAGCGTTGAAGATCCGGTAGGTCGGGCTAGCGGGAAGATAGACAATGAGCAGTTCTTC
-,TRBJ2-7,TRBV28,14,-,CASSLIQKTYEQYF,TGTGCCAGCAGTTTAATTCAGAAAACCTACGAGCAGTACTTC
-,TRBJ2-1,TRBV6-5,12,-,CASSYSAGQQFF,TGTGCCAGCAGTTACTCGGCGGGTCAGCAGTTCTTC
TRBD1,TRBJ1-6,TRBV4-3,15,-,CASSQKGQGTSPLHF,TGCGCCAGCAGCCAGAAGGGACAGGGAACCTCACCCCTCCACTTT
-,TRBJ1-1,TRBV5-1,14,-,CASTPGLANTEAFF,TGCGCCAGCACCCCGGGGTTGGCGAACACTGAAGCTTTCTTT
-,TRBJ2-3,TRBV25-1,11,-,CASSHGDTQYF,TGTGCCAGCAGTCACGGAGATACGCAGTATTTT
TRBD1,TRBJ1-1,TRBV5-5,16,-,CASSVGTGFVITEAFF,TGTGCCAGCAGCGTGGGGACAGGATTCGTAATCACTGAAGCTTTCTTT
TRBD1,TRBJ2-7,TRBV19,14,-,CASRPGTGSYEQYF,TGTGCCAGTAGACCCGGGACAGGGAGCTACGAGCAGTACTTC
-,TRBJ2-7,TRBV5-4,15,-,CASSLKVGESYEQYF,TGTGCCAGCAGCTTGAAGGTAGGGGAATCCTACGAGCAGTACTTC
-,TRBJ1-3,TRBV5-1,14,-,CASSLGAQGNTIYF,TGCGCCAGCAGCTTGGGGGCCCAGGGAAACACCATATATTTT
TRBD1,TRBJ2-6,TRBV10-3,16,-,CATGDRVNSGANVLTF,TGTGCCACCGGGGACAGGGTAAACTCTGGGGCCAACGTCCTGACTTTC
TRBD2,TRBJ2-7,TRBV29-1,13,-,CSVFSGSSYEQYF,TGCAGCGTATTTAGCGGGAGTTCCTACGAGCAGTACTTC
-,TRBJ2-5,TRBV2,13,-,CASKFAGSETQYF,TGTGCCAGCAAGTTCGCAGGGTCGGAGACCCAGTACTTC
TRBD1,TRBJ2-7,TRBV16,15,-,CASSPLGQVIYEQYF,TGTGCCAGCAGCCCCTTGGGACAGGTGATATACGAGCAGTACTTC
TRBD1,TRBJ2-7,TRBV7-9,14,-,CASSSPGQGLEQYF,TGTGCCAGCAGTTCGCCGGGACAGGGACTCGAGCAGTACTTC
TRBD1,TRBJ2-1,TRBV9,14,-,CASSVTGGGNEQFF,TGTGCCAGCAGCGTGACAGGGGGCGGGAATGAGCAGTTCTTC
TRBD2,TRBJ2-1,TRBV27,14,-,CASSLRDYSNEQFF,TGTGCCAGCAGTTTACGGGACTACAGCAATGAGCAGTTCTTC
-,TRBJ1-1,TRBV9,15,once,CASSARDTWNTEAFF,TGTGCCAGCAGTGCCCGGGACACATGGAACACTGAAGCTTTCTTT
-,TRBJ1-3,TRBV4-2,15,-,CASSQLTGSGNTIYF,TGTGCCAGCAGCCAGTTAACAGGGTCTGGAAACACCATATATTTT
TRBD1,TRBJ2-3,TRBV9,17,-,CASSVKGQVPYTDTQYF,TGTGCCAGCAGCGTGAAAGGACAGGTCCCGTACACAGATACGCAGTATTTT
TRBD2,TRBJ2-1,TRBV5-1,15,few,CASSWGTSGTYEQFF,TGCGCCAGCAGCTGGGGGACTAGCGGGACCTATGAGCAGTTCTTC
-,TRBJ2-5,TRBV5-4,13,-,CASSLGLGETQYF,TGTGCCAGCAGCTTGGGACTAGGGGAGACCCAGTACTTC
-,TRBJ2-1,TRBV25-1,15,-,CASSVGSGTYNEQFF,TGTGCCAGCAGTGTTGGTAGCGGAACCTACAATGAGCAGTTCTTC
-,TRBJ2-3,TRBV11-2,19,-,CASSLDYRGLPSRTDTQYF,TGTGCCAGCAGCTTAGATTATCGCGGTCTCCCGAGCCGCACAGATACGCAGTATTTT
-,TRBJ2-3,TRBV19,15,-,CASSIEWELEDTQYF,TGTGCCAGTAGTATAGAATGGGAGTTGGAAGATACGCAGTATTTT
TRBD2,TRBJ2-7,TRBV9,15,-,CASSIRAGDSNEQYF,TGTGCCAGCAGCATTCGAGCGGGAGACAGCAACGAGCAGTACTTC
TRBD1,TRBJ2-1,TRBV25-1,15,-,CASAGGQGDYNEQFF,TGTGCCAGCGCTGGAGGACAGGGGGACTACAATGAGCAGTTCTTC